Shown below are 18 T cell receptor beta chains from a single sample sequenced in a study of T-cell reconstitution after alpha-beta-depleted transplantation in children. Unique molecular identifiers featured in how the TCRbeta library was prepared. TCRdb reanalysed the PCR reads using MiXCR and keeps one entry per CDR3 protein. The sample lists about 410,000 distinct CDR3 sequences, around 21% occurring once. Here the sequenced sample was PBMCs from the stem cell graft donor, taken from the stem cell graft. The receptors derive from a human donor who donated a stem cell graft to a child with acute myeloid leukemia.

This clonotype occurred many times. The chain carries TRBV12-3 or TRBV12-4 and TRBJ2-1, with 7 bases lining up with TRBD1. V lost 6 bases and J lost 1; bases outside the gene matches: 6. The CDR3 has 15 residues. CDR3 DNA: TGTGCCAGCAGCCCGGGACAGAGGTCCTACAATGAGCAGTTCTTC. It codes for CASSPGQRSYNEQFF.

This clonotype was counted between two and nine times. This CDR3 is CASSLNAAEGNEQYF. In DNA, the CDR3 is TGTGCCAGCAGCTTAAATGCTGCGGAGGGCAACGAGCAGTACTTC. V and J are TRBV7-9 and TRBJ2-7; D perhaps matches TRBD2 (6 bases). Trimming took off 2 bases at V and 5 bases at J, with 16 bases between the two ends. The CDR3 has 15 amino acids. CDR1 is SEHNR and CDR2 is FQNEAQ in the germline V gene (reference sequence).

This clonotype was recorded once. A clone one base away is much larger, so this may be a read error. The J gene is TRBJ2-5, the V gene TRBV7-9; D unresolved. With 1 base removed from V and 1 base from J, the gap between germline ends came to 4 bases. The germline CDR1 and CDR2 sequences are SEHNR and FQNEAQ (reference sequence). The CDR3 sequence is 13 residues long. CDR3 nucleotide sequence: TGTGCCAGCAGCTTAGTTATCCAAGAGACCCAGTACTTC. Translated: CASSLVIQETQYF.

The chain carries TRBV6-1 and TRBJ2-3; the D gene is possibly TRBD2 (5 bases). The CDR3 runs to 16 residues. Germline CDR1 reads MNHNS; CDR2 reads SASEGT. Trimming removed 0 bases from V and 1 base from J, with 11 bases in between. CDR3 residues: CASSEASRRRTDTQYF. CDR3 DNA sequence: TGTGCCAGCAGTGAAGCGTCGCGGAGGCGCACAGATACGCAGTATTTT.

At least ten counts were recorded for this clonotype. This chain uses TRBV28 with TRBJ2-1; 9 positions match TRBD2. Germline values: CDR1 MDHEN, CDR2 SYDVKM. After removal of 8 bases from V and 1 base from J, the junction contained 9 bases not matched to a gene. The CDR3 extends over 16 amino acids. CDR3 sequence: CASHTLAGDSYNEQFF. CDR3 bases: TGTGCCAGCCACACGTTAGCGGGGGATTCCTACAATGAGCAGTTCTTC.

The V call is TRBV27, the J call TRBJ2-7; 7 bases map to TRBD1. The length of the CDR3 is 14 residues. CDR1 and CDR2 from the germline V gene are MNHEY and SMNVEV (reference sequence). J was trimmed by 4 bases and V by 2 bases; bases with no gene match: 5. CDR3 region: CASSLRQGRYEQYF. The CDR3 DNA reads TGTGCCAGCAGTTTAAGACAGGGACGGTACGAGCAGTACTTC.

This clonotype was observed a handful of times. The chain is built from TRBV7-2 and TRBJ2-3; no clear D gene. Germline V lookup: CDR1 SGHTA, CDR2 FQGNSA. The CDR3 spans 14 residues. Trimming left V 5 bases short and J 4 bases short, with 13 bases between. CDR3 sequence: CASSKDPQADTQYF. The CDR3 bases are TGTGCCAGCAGCAAGGACCCTCAAGCAGATACGCAGTATTTT.

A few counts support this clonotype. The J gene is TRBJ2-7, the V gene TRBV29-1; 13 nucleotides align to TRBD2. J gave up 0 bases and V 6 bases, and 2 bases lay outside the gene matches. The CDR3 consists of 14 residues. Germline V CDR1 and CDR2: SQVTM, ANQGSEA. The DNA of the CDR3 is TGCAGCGTCGGACTAGCGGGAGCCTCCTACGAGCAGTACTTC. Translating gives CSVGLAGASYEQYF.

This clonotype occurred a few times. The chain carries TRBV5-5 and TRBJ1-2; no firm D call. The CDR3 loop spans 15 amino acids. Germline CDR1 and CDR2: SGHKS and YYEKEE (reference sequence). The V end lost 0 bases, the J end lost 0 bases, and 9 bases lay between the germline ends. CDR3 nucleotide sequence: TGTGCCAGCAGCTTGGGCGTATCGACTAACTATGGCTACACCTTC. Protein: CASSLGVSTNYGYTF.

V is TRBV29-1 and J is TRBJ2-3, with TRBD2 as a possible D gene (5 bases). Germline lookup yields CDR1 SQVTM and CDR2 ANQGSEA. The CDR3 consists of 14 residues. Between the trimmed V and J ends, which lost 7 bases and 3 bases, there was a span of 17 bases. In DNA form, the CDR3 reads TGCAGCGGGCTCCGGGCCGGCGGGACAGATACGCAGTATTTT. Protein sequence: CSGLRAGGTDTQYF.

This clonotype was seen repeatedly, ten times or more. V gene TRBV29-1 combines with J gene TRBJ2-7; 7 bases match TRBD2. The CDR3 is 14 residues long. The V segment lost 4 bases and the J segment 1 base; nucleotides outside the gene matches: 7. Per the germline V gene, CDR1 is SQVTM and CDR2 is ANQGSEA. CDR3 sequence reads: CSVVVTSTSYEQYF. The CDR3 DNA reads TGCAGCGTTGTTGTGACTAGCACGTCCTACGAGCAGTACTTC.

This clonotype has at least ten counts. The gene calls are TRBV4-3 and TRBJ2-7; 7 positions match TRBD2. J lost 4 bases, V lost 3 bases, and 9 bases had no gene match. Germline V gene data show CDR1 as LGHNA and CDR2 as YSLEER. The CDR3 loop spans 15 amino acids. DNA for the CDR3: TGCGCCAGCAGCCAGTCAGGCGGCGGGAGTTACGAGCAGTACTTC. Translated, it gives CASSQSGGGSYEQYF.

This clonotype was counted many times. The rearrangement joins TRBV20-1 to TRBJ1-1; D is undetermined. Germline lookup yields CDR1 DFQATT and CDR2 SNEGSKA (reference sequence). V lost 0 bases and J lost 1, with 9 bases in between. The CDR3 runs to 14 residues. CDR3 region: CSARERGWNTEAFF. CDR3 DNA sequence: TGCAGTGCTAGAGAGCGGGGATGGAACACTGAAGCTTTCTTT.

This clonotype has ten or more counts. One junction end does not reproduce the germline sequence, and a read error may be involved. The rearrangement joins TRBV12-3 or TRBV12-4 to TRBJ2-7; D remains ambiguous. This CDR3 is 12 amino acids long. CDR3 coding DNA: TGTGCCAGCAGTTTCGGTTCCTCCGAGCAGTACTTC. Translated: CASSFGSSEQYF.

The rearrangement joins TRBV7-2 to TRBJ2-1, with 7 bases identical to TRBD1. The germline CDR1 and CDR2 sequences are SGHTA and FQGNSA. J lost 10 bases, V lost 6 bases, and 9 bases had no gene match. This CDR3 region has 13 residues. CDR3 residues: CASSFRQGREQFF. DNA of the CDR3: TGTGCCAGCAGTTTTAGACAGGGTCGAGAGCAGTTCTTC.

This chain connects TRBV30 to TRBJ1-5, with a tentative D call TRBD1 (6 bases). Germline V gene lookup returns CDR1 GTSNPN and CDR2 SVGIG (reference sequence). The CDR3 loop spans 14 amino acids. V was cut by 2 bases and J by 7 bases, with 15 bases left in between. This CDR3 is CAWSSRGGYQPQHF. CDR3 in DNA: TGTGCCTGGAGTTCTCGAGGGGGATACCAGCCCCAGCATTTT.

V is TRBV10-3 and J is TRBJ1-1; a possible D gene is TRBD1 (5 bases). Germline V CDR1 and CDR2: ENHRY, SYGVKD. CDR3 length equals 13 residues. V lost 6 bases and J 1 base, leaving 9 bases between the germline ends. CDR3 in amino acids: CAIRQTENTEAFF. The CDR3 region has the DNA TGTGCCATCAGGCAGACAGAGAACACTGAAGCTTTCTTT.

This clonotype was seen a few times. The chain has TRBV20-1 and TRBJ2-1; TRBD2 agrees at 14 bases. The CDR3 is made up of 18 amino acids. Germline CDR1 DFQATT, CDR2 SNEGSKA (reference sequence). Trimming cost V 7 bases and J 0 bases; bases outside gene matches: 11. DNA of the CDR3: TGCAGTGTTCTCCCGGGACTAGCGGGAGAGGGCTCCTACAATGAGCAGTTCTTC. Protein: CSVLPGLAGEGSYNEQFF.